This T cell receptor (beta chain) was recorded in a study of blood T cell repertoires in COVID-19. The method was immunoSEQ multiplex PCR; TCRdb's version includes in-frame clones alone and lacks a portion of them. The sample comprises 200,000 or so clones, about four fifths of which are singletons, and approximately 1.8% rests with the top ten. Germline CDR1 reads SGHVS; CDR2 reads FQNEAQ. CDR3 length equals 14 residues. The J segment lost 7 bases and the V segment lost 1 base, leaving 5 bases of the junction unmatched. This study enrolled people aged roughly 18 to 100 from around 26 US geographic areas. Cohort 3 donors were reported recovered after two negative PCRs, clearance, or symptom resolution.

The TCR sequence derives from a man in his fifties or sixties who had recovered from COVID-19. The rearrangement links TRBV7-8 to TRBJ2-7; 9 positions match TRBD1. Material: PBMCs or T cells enriched from blood (not recorded which). For the CDR3, the DNA is TGTGCCAGCAGCTTAGGGACAGGGGTTCGAGAGCAGTACTTC. This gives the protein CASSLGTGVREQYF. The full variable domain, with the rest looked up from reference TRBV7-8 and TRBJ2-7, is GAGVSQSPRYKVAKRGQDVALRCDPISGHVSLFWYQQALGQGPEFLTYFQNEAQLDKSGLPSDRFFAERPEGSVSTLKIQRTQQEDSAVYLCASSLGTGVREQYFGPGTRLTVT.